Below are 25 T cell receptor beta chains sequenced from a single sample in a study of vaccination and CD4 T cells after COVID-19 (dated by TCRdb to between 2021 and 2024). These receptors' targets are unknown. This specimen's treatment or condition label, per the study, means: 10-day PBMC culture with coronavirus spike peptide pools or control peptides (ViraFEST assay). Library preparation used PCR. Sequencing was performed on an Illumina iSeq 100. DNA from cultured CD4+ T cells was subjected to TCR sequencing with the Oncomine TCR Beta short-read assay at the Johns Hopkins FTIC core. Using fastp trimming at Q25 and MiXCR clonotype assembly, TCRdb reanalyzed the public sequencing data and kept in-frame beta chains. Every entry covers one CDR3 protein and lists the most common genes and DNA from its rows. The sample data list about 16,000 distinct CDR3 sequences, and nearly 55% of these were observed just once. 20% of the sample belongs to the ten largest clones.

Material: CD4+ T cells from blood, cultured in vitro, obtained before SARS-CoV-2 vaccination. The origin of the receptors is a human donor who had recovered from COVID-19.

Only a few counts were recorded for this clonotype. The chain has TRBV6-2 or TRBV6-3 and TRBJ2-7; the match to TRBD2 covers 11 bases. CDR1 is MNHEY, CDR2 SVGEGT, per germline. The CDR3 loop spans 17 amino acids. The junction had 8 bases not matched to a gene; V was cut back by 2 bases and J by 2 bases. CDR3 in amino acids: CASSYPLSGRDAYEQYF. DNA for the CDR3: TGTGCCAGCAGTTACCCCCTTAGCGGGAGGGACGCCTACGAGCAGTACTTC.

This clonotype came up a few times. The chain joins TRBV2 to TRBJ2-1, with 10 bases lining up with TRBD1. Germline CDR1 SNHLY, CDR2 FYNNEI. The CDR3 contains 15 residues. With V trimmed by 7 bases and J by 4 bases, 7 bases remained unmatched. In DNA form, the CDR3 reads TGTGCCAGCATGACCGGGACAGGGGAGTACAATGAGCAGTTCTTC. This gives the protein CASMTGTGEYNEQFF.

The rearrangement joins TRBV6-1 to TRBJ1-6; D is unclear. Looked up from germline, CDR1 is MNHNS and CDR2 is SASEGT. The V end lost 7 bases, the J end lost 11 bases, and 15 bases lay between the germline ends. CDR3 length equals 13 residues. The CDR3 region has the DNA TGTGCCAGCAAGGTTCAGGATTTGACACCCCTCCACTTT. Encoded protein: CASKVQDLTPLHF.

Here the CDR3 reads CASSMVPGQVTDTQYF. The CDR3, as DNA: TGTGCCAGTAGTATGGTTCCGGGGCAGGTCACAGATACGCAGTATTTT. The chain recombines TRBV19 with TRBJ2-3, with D possibly called TRBD1 or TRBD2 (5 bases each). CDR3 length: 16 residues. V lost 3 bases to trimming and J lost 2 bases, with 15 bases between them. Germline V CDR1 and CDR2: LNHDA, SQIVND (reference sequence).

The V call is TRBV6-1, the J call TRBJ2-2, with D unresolved. This CDR3 is 14 amino acids long. V lost 5 bases to trimming and J lost 4 bases, with 11 bases between them. The germline gives CDR1 MNHNS, CDR2 SASEGT. The CDR3 loop reads CASSPLPRTGELFF. The CDR3 nucleotides read TGTGCCAGCAGTCCCCTCCCACGCACCGGGGAGCTGTTTTTT.

This chain connects TRBV7-6 to TRBJ2-7; perhaps TRBD1 as D (5 bases). CDR1 is SGHVS and CDR2 is FNYEAQ in the germline V gene. V lost 6 bases and J 4 bases, leaving 10 bases between the germline ends. The CDR3 is 12 residues long. CDR3 DNA sequence: TGTGCCAGCAGTCAGGGCTCGTACGAGCAGTACTTC. Protein sequence: CASSQGSYEQYF.

DNA for the CDR3: TGTGCCAGCAGATCGACAACTGGACAGGGGGCGCGAAAGACCCAGTACTTC. Amino acids: CASRSTTGQGARKTQYF. The rearrangement joins TRBV28 to TRBJ2-5; 11 bases map to TRBD1. The J segment lost 6 bases and the V segment lost 6 bases, leaving 15 bases of the junction unmatched. CDR3 length: 17 residues. Germline CDR1 reads MDHEN; CDR2 reads SYDVKM.

J is TRBJ1-5 and V is TRBV19, with D maybe TRBD1 (5 bases). Looked up from germline, CDR1 is LNHDA and CDR2 is SQIVND (reference sequence). There are 15 residues in the CDR3. V lost 9 bases to trimming and J lost 3 bases, with 18 bases between them. CDR3 in DNA: TGTGCCAGCACCACGGGGGGGGTCACCAATCAGCCCCAGCATTTT. It translates to CASTTGGVTNQPQHF.

This clonotype was seen more than once but under ten times. The V call is TRBV27, the J call TRBJ1-6; 8 nucleotides match TRBD1. CDR1 and CDR2 (germline): MNHEY, SMNVEV (reference sequence). V lost 1 base, J lost 8 bases, and 4 bases stayed unmatched. The CDR3 is 15 amino acids. In DNA, the CDR3 is TGTGCCAGCAGTTTATACAGGGGGAAGGATTCACCCCTCCACTTT. This translates into CASSLYRGKDSPLHF.

The chain has TRBV12-3 or TRBV12-4 and TRBJ1-1; tentative D call: TRBD1 (5 bases). The germline V and J ends were trimmed by 1 base and 2 bases, with 11 bases remaining between them. This CDR3 spans 15 amino acids. The CDR3 reads CASSLGAGVNTEAFF. CDR3 in DNA: TGTGCCAGCAGTTTAGGCGCGGGGGTAAACACTGAAGCTTTCTTT.

The chain employs TRBV20-1 and TRBJ2-1; TRBD2 agrees at 14 bases. Germline V lookup: CDR1 DFQATT, CDR2 SNEGSKA (reference sequence). Unmatched junction bases numbered 10, after V lost 3 bases and J lost 12 bases. The length of the CDR3 is 15 residues. The CDR3 nucleotides read TGCAGTGCTAGTCTGGGACTAGCGGGAGCGCCTTGGCAGTTCTTC. Encoded protein: CSASLGLAGAPWQFF.

This clonotype has a handful of counts. V and J are TRBV5-4 and TRBJ2-2; 11 bases fit TRBD2. The CDR3 runs to 17 residues. Germline CDR1 reads SGHNT; CDR2 reads YYREEE (reference sequence). Losses at the gene ends were 3 bases for V and 2 bases for J; bases not matched to a gene: 6. CDR3 residues: CASSSGTSGYNTGELFF. The CDR3 bases are TGTGCCAGCAGCTCTGGGACTAGCGGTTATAACACCGGGGAGCTGTTTTTT.

This chain uses TRBV6-1 with TRBJ1-1, with D possibly being TRBD1 (6 bases). With 6 bases removed from V and 12 bases from J, the gap between germline ends came to 32 bases. CDR3 length: 17 residues. Per the germline V gene, CDR1 is MNHNS and CDR2 is SASEGT. CDR3 DNA: TGTGCCAGCAGACCCCCGGAGGTAACCACAGGGAGGGGAAAGACTTTCTTT. The encoded protein is CASRPPEVTTGRGKTFF.

V is TRBV2 and J is TRBJ2-1; TRBD2 might be the D (6 bases). The V gene's germline CDR1 is SNHLY and CDR2 FYNNEI. V was pared by 3 bases and J by 2 bases, with 11 bases between. The CDR3 extends over 15 amino acids. CDR3 amino acids: CASSDERATYNEQFF. The CDR3 nucleotides are TGTGCCAGCAGTGATGAGCGGGCTACCTACAATGAGCAGTTCTTC.

The rearrangement links TRBV12-3 or TRBV12-4 to TRBJ1-1; no definite D call. Trimming removed 8 bases at V and 1 base at J, with 11 bases between. The CDR3 has 13 residues. This CDR3 is CASQTGWNTEAFF. CDR3 nucleotides: TGTGCCAGCCAAACGGGGTGGAACACTGAAGCTTTCTTT.

This chain joins TRBV20-1 and TRBJ2-2, with TRBD1 matching over 7 bases. CDR3 size: 14 residues. CDR1 is DFQATT, CDR2 SNEGSKA, per germline (reference sequence). V lost 0 bases to trimming and J lost 3 bases; unmatched junction nucleotides: 1. CDR3 in DNA: TGCAGTGCTAGAGAACAGGGGTACACCGGGGAGCTGTTTTTT. It encodes CSAREQGYTGELFF.

This clonotype appeared a single time. The rearrangement links TRBV19 to TRBJ1-1; TRBD1 matches at 8 bases. J lost 7 bases, V lost 7 bases, and 5 bases had no gene match. CDR3 length: 12 residues. Germline values: CDR1 LNHDA, CDR2 SQIVND (reference sequence). CDR3 residues: CASTTTGGEAFF. The DNA of the CDR3 is TGTGCCAGTACCACCACAGGGGGTGAAGCTTTCTTT.

The CDR3 spells CASSRRQTAYSNQPQHF. CDR3 nucleotides: TGTGCCAGCAGTAGAAGACAGACAGCCTATAGCAATCAGCCCCAGCATTTT. The chain recombines TRBV28 with TRBJ1-5; a weak D match, TRBD1 (5 bases). The V end lost 5 bases, the J end lost 0 bases, and 17 bases lay between the germline ends. Germline CDR1 is MDHEN and CDR2 is SYDVKM. The CDR3 covers 17 residues.

This clonotype is labeled medium-sized. The chain couples TRBV7-2 to TRBJ1-6, with no clear D. The CDR3 consists of 17 residues. Germline V gene sequence: CDR1 SGHTA, CDR2 FQGNSA. Trimming shortened V by 6 bases and J by 10 bases, and 25 bases separated the two germline ends. CDR3 DNA: TGTGCCAGCAGTCCGTCCTATTTAAGGGTCCCTCAGTCACCCCTCCACTTT. Its translation is CASSPSYLRVPQSPLHF.

This sequence joins TRBV20-1 and TRBJ1-5; perhaps TRBD1 as D (6 bases). The germline gives CDR1 DFQATT, CDR2 SNEGSKA (reference sequence). V lost 1 base and J 0 bases, leaving 13 bases between the germline ends. This CDR3 has 16 residues. The CDR3 loop reads CSARGRAGVSNQPQHF. In DNA form, the CDR3 reads TGCAGTGCTAGAGGGAGGGCAGGGGTTAGCAATCAGCCCCAGCATTTT.

The V and J genes are TRBV28 and TRBJ1-1; D ambiguous. Between the trimmed V and J ends, which lost 6 bases and 2 bases, there was a span of 1 base. Germline loops: CDR1 MDHEN, CDR2 SYDVKM. The CDR3 loop spans 10 amino acids. The CDR3, as DNA: TGTGCCAGCAGCAACACTGAAGCTTTCTTT. This encodes CASSNTEAFF.

There are a few counts of this clonotype. This chain links TRBV2 with TRBJ1-2, with 10 bases identical to TRBD1. J gave up 6 bases and V 4 bases, and 8 bases lay outside the gene matches. CDR3 length equals 15 residues. Germline V gene data show CDR1 as SNHLY and CDR2 as FYNNEI. DNA for the CDR3: TGTGCCAGCAGTGGATTGACAGGGGGCATTGATGGCTACACCTTC. Protein sequence: CASSGLTGGIDGYTF.

The chain employs TRBV6-1 and TRBJ2-3; no clear D gene. V was shortened by 7 bases and J by 1 base, with 9 bases between the two germline ends. Germline lookup yields CDR1 MNHNS and CDR2 SASEGT. CDR3 length: 13 amino acids. The CDR3 sequence: CASNLRGTDTQYF. The CDR3, as DNA: TGTGCCAGCAATCTGCGAGGCACAGATACGCAGTATTTT.

The rearrangement uses TRBV27 and TRBJ1-3, with 8 bases fitting TRBD1. CDR3 length equals 14 residues. J was trimmed by 8 bases and V by 11 bases; bases with no gene match: 14. Germline CDR1 and CDR2: MNHEY and SMNVEV (reference sequence). CDR3 region: CAPPGGLCVYTIYF. CDR3 in DNA: TGTGCCCCACCAGGGGGCCTTTGCGTATACACCATATATTTT.

The rearrangement joins TRBV12-3 or TRBV12-4 to TRBJ1-5; TRBD1 might be the D (6 bases). Trimming shortened V by 3 bases and J by 11 bases, and 17 bases separated the two germline ends. This CDR3 region has 14 residues. DNA for the CDR3: TGTGCCAGCAGTTTGGCCTGGGGGCGCGGGGCCCAGCATTTT. It codes for CASSLAWGRGAQHF.